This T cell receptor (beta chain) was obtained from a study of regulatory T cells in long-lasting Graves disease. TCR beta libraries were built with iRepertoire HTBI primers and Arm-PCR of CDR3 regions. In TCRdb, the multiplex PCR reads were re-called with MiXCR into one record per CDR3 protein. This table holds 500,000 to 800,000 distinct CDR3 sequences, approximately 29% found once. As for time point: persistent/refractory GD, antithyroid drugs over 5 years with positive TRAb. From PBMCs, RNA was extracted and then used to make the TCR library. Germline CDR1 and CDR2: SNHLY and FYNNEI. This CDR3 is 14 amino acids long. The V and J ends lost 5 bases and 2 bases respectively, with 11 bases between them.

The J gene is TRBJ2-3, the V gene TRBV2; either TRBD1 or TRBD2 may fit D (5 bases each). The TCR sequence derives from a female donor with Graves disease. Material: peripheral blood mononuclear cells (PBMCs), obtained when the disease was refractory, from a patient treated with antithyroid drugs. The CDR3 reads CASSLRDLTDTQYF. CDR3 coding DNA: TGTGCCAGCAGTCTCCGGGACCTCACAGATACGCAGTATTTT. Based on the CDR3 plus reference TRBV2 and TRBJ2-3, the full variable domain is EPEVTQTPSHQVTQMGQEVILRCVPISNHLYFYWYRQILGQKVEFLVSFYNNEISEKSEIFDDQFSVERPDGSNFTLKIRSTKLEDSAMYFCASSLRDLTDTQYFGPGTRLTVL.